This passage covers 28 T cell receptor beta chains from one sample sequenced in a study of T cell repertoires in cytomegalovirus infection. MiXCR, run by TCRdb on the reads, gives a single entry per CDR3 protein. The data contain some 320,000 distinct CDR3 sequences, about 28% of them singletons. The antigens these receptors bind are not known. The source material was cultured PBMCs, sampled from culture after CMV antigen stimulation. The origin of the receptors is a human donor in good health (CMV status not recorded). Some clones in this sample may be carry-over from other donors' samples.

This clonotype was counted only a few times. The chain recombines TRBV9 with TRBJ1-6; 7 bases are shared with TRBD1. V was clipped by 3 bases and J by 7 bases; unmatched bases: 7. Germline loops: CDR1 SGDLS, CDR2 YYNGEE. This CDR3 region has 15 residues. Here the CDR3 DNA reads TGTGCCAGCAGCGCCCGACAGGGTGGGAATTCACCCCTCCACTTT. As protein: CASSARQGGNSPLHF.

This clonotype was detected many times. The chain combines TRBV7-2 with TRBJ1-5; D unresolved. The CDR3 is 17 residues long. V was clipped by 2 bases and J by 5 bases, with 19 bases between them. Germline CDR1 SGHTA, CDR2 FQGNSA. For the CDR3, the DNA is TGTGCCAGCAGCTTAAGGTTGGCCGGGTCTTTCGATCAGCCCCAGCATTTT. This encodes CASSLRLAGSFDQPQHF.

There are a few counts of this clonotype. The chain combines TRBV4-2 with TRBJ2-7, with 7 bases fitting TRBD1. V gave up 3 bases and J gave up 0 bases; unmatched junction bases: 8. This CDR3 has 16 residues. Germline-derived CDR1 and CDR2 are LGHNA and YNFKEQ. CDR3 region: CASSQDLGTASYEQYF. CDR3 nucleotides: TGTGCCAGCAGCCAGGATTTAGGGACAGCCTCCTACGAGCAGTACTTC.

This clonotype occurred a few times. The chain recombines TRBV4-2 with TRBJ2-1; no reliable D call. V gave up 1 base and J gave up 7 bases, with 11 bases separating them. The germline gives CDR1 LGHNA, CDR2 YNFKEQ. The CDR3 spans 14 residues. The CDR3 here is CASSQARSLNEQFF. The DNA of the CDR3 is TGTGCCAGCAGCCAAGCTAGGAGCCTGAATGAGCAGTTCTTC.

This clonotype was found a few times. The CDR3 coding sequence is TGCGCCAGCAGCGACGAGACTAGATTCGCCGGGGAGCTGTTTTTT. Translated: CASSDETRFAGELFF. The chain uses TRBV5-1 and TRBJ2-2; a weak D match, TRBD2 (6 bases). Trimming removed 4 bases at V and 6 bases at J, with 16 bases between. The CDR3 is 15 amino acids. Germline V gene lookup returns CDR1 SGHRS and CDR2 YFSETQ.

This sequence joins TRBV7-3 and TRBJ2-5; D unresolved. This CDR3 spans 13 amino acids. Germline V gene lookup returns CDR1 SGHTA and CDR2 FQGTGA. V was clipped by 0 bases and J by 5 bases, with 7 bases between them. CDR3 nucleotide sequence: TGTGCCAGCAGCTTAACGTTTGGCGAGACCCAGTACTTC. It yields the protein CASSLTFGETQYF.

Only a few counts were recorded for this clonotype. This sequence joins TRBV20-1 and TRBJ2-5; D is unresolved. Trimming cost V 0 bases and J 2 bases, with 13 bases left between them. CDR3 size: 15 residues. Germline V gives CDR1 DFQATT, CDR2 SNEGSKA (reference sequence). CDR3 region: CSARDNRRQQETQYF. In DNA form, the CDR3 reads TGCAGTGCTAGAGATAATCGTCGGCAGCAAGAGACCCAGTACTTC.

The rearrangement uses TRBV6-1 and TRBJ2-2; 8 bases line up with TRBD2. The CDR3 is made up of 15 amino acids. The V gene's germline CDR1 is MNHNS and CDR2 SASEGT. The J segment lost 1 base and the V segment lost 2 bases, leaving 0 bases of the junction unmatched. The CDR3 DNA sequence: TGTGCCAGCAGTGAACTAGCGGGGAACACCGGGGAGCTGTTTTTT. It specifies CASSELAGNTGELFF.

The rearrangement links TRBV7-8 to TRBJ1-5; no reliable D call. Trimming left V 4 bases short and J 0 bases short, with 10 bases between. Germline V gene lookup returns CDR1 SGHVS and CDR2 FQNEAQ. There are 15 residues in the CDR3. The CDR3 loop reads CASSSDAYSNQPQHF. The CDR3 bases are TGTGCCAGCAGCTCGGACGCTTATAGCAATCAGCCCCAGCATTTT.

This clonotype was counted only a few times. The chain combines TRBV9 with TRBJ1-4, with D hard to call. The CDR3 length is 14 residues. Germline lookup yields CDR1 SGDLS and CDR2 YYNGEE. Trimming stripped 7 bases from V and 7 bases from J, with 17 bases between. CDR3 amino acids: CASAPGAGREKLFF. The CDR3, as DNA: TGTGCCAGCGCCCCGGGAGCCGGGCGTGAAAAACTGTTTTTT.

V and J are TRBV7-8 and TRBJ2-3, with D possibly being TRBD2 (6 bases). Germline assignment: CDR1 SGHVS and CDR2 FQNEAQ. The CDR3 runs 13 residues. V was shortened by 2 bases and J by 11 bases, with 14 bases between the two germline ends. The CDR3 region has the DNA TGTGCCAGCAGCTTAACGGCAGGAGGGATGCAGTATTTT. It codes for CASSLTAGGMQYF. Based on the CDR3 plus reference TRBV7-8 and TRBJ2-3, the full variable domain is GAGVSQSPRYKVAKRGQDVALRCDPISGHVSLFWYQQALGQGPEFLTYFQNEAQLDKSGLPSDRFFAERPEGSVSTLKIQRTQQEDSAVYLCASSLTAGGMQYFGPGTRLTVL.

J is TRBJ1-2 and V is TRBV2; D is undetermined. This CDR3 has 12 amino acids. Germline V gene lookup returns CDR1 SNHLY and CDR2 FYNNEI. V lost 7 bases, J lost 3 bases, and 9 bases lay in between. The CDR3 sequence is CASMREDYGYTF. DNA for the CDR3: TGTGCCAGCATGAGAGAGGACTATGGCTACACCTTC.

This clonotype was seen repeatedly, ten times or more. In DNA, the CDR3 is TGTGCCAGCAGCTCGTGGAACAATGAGCAGTTCTTC. Protein sequence: CASSSWNNEQFF. J is TRBJ2-1 and V is TRBV11-3; D remains unclear. Germline loops: CDR1 SGHNT, CDR2 YENEEA. The V end lost 4 bases, the J end lost 5 bases, and 6 bases lay between the germline ends. CDR3 length: 12 amino acids. Full variable domain (rest looked up from reference TRBV11-3 and TRBJ2-1): EAGVVQSPRYKIIEKKQPVAFWCNPISGHNTLYWYLQNLGQGPELLIRYENEEAVDDSQLPKDRFSAERLKGVDSTLKIQPAELGDSAVYLCASSSWNNEQFFGPGTRLTVL.

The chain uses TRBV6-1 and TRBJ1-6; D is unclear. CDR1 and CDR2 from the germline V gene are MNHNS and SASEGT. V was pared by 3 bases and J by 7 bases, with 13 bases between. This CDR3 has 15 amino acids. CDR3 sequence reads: CASSEGVFMNSPLHF. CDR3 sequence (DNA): TGTGCCAGCAGTGAGGGAGTTTTTATGAATTCACCCCTCCACTTT.

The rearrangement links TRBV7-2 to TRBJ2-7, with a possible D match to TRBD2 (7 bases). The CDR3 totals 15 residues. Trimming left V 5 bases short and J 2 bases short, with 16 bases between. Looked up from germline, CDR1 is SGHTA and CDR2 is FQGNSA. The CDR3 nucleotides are TGTGCCAGCAGCGAGAGGGGGGGGACTACCTACGAGCAGTACTTC. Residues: CASSERGGTTYEQYF.

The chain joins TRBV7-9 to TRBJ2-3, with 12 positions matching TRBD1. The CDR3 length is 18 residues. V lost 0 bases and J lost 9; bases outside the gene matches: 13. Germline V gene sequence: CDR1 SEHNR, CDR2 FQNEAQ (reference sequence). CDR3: CASSLAAWDRGPRWTQYF. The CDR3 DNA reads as TGTGCCAGCAGCTTAGCAGCCTGGGACAGGGGGCCGAGGTGGACGCAGTATTTT.

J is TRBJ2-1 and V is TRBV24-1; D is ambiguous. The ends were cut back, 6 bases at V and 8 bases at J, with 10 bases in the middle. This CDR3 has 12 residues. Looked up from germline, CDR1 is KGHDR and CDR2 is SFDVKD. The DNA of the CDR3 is TGTGCCACCAGTACCCCGTCGGATGAGCAGTTCTTC. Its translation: CATSTPSDEQFF.

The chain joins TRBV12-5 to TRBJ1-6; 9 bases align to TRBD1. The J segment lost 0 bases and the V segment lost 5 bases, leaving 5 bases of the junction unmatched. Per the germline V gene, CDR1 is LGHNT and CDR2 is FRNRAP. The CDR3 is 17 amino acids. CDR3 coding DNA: TGTGCTAGTGGTCCTGGACAGGGGAACTCCTATAATTCACCCCTCCACTTT. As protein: CASGPGQGNSYNSPLHF.

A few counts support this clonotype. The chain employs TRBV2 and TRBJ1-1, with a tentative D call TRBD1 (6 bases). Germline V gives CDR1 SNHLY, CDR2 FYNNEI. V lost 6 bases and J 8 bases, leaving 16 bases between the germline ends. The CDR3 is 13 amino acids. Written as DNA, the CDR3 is TGTGCCAGCAGCCCAGGGGATGGGCGGGAAGCTTTCTTT. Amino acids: CASSPGDGREAFF.

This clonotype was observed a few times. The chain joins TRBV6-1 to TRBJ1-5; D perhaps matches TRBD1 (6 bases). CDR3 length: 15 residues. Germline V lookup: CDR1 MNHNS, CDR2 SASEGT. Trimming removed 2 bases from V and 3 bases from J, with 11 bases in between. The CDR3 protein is CASSERQGSNQPQHF. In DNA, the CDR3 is TGTGCCAGCAGTGAAAGGCAGGGGTCCAATCAGCCCCAGCATTTT.

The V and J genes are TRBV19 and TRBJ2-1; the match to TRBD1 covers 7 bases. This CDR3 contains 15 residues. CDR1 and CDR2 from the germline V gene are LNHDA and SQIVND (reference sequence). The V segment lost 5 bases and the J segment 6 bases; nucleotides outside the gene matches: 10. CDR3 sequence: CASSPRQGNANEQFF. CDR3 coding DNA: TGTGCCAGTAGTCCACGACAGGGTAATGCCAATGAGCAGTTCTTC.

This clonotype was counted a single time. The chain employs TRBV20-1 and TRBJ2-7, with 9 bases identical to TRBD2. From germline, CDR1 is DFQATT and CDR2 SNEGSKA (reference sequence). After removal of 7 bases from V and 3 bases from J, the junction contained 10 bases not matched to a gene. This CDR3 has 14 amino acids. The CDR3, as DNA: TGCAGTGGTATGATAGCGGGGGAGAACTACGAGCAGTACTTC. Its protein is CSGMIAGENYEQYF.

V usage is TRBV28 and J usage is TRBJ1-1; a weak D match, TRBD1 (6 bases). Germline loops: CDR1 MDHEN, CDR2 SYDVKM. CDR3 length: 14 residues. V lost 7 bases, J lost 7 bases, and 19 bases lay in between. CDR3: CASIPGGGALEAFF. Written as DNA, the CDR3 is TGTGCCAGCATCCCCGGGGGGGGGGCCCTTGAAGCTTTCTTT. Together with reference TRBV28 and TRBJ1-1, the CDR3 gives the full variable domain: DVKVTQSSRYLVKRTGEKVFLECVQDMDHENMFWYRQDPGLGLRLIYFSYDVKMKEKGDIPEGYSVSREKKERFSLILESASTNQTSMYLCASIPGGGALEAFFGQGTRLTVV.

The DNA of the CDR3 is TGTGCCAGCAGTCGAGCCTCGATAGATACGCAGTATTTT. Translated, it gives CASSRASIDTQYF. This chain connects TRBV27 to TRBJ2-3; D not certain. V was cut by 5 bases and J by 5 bases, with 11 bases left in between. CDR1 MNHEY and CDR2 SMNVEV come from the germline V gene (reference sequence). CDR3 length equals 13 residues.

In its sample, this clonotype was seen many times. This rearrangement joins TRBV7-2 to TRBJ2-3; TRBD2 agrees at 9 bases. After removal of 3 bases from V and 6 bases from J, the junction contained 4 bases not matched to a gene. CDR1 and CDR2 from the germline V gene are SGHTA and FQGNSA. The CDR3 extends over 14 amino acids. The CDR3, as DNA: TGTGCCAGCAGCTTCCTAGCGGGGATGGATACGCAGTATTTT. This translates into CASSFLAGMDTQYF.

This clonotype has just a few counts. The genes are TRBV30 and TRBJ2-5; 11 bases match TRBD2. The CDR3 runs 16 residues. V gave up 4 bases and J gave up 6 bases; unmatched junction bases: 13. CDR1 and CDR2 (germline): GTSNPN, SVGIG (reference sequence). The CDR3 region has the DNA TGTGCCTGGAAAAACACTTTAGCGGGAGGGCAGAAGACCCAGTACTTC. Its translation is CAWKNTLAGGQKTQYF.

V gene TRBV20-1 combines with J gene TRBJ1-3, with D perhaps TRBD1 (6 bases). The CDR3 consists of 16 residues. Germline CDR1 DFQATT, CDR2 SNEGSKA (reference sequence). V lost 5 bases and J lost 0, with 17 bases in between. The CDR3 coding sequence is TGCAGTGCTCCCGGTCCCGGGACACGCTCTGGAAACACCATATATTTT. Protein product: CSAPGPGTRSGNTIYF.

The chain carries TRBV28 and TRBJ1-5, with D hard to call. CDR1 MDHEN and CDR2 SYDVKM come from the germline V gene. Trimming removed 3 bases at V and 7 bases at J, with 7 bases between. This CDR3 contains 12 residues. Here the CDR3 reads CASSLQVQPQHF. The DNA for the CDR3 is TGTGCCAGCAGTTTGCAGGTACAGCCCCAGCATTTT.